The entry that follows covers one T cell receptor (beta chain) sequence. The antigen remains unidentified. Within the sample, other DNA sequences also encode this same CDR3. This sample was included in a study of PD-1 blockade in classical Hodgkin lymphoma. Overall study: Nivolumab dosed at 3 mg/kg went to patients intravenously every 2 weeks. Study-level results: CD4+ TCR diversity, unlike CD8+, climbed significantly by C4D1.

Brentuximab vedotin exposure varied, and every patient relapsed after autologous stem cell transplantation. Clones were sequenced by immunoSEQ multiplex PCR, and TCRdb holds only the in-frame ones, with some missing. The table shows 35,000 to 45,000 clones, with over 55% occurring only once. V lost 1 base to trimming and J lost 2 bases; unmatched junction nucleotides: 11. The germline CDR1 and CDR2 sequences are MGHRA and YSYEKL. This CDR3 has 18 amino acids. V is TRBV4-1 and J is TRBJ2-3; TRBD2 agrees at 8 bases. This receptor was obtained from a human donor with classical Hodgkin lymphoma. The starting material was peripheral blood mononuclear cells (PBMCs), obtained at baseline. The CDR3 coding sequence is TGCGCCAGCAGCCAAGTCTATAAGGCGGGGGGTATCACAGATACGCAGTATTTT. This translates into CASSQVYKAGGITDTQYF.